This record covers a single T cell receptor beta chain. CDR1 is MGHRA and CDR2 is YSYEKL in the germline V gene. There are 15 residues in the CDR3. Trimming left V 0 bases short and J 7 bases short, with 13 bases between. The data were taken from a study of blood T cell repertoires in COVID-19. The Seattle patients, enrolled during active infection, were followed longitudinally. Measured with immunoSEQ multiplex PCR; TCRdb has only the in-frame clones, and not every one. The sample contains about 88,000 clones, 80% to 95% of which appear only once. The sequence came from a man aged 18 to 30 with COVID-19, enrolled during active disease. The chain uses TRBV4-1 and TRBJ2-1; unclear D gene. The sequenced sample was peripheral blood. The CDR3 DNA reads TGCGCCAGCAGCCAAGACAAAAACCCGGTGAATGAGCAGTTCTTC. It yields the protein CASSQDKNPVNEQFF.